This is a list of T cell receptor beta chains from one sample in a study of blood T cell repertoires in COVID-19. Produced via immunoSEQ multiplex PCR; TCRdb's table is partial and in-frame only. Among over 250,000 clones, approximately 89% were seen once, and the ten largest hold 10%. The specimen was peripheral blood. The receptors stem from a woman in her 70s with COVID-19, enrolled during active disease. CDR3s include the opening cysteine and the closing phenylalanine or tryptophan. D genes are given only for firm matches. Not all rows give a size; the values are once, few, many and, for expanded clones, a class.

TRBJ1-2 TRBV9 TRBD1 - TGTGCCAGCACCAAGGCTGGGACAGGGATCGGTGGCTACACCTTC CASTKAGTGIGGYTF
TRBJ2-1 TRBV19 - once TGTGCCACCCGGTCGGGACAACTAAACAATGAGCAGTTCTTC CATRSGQLNNEQFF
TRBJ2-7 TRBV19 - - TGTGCCAGTAGTATAGGTCCGCGTGAGGGAAACTACGAGCAGTACTTC CASSIGPREGNYEQYF
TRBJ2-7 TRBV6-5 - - TGTGCCAGCAGTCGCAACATGTACGAGCAGTACTTC CASSRNMYEQYF
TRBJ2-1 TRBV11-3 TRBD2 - TGTGCCAGCAGCTTATTTTCGGGACTAGGAGGCAATGAGCAGTTCTTC CASSLFSGLGGNEQFF
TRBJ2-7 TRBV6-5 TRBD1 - TGTGCCAGCAGTTACTCGGCAGGACAGGGGATAGACGAGCAGTACTTC CASSYSAGQGIDEQYF
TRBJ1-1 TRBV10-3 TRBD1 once TGTGCCATCAGCAGACAGGGGACGCGCGCTGAAGCTTTCTTT CAISRQGTRAEAFF
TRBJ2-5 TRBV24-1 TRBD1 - TGTGCCACCAGTGATCACCCGGGACAGGCAAAAGAGACCCAGTACTTC CATSDHPGQAKETQYF
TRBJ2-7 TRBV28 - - TGTGCCAGCAGTACGACAGCCTACGAGCAGTACTTC CASSTTAYEQYF
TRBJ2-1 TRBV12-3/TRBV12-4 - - TGTGCCACTTCCCGGAGGTCGGAGCAGTTCTTC CATSRRSEQFF
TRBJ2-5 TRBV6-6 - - TGTGCCAGCAGTTACGGCTCGTCCGGGGAGACCCAGTACTTC CASSYGSSGETQYF
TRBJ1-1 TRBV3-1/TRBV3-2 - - TGTGCCAGCAGCCAAGTGGGGGCAGGGAACACTGAAGCTTTCTTT CASSQVGAGNTEAFF
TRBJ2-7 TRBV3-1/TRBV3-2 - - TGTGCCAGCAGTCCCAGGGCCCCCTACGAGCAGTACTTC CASSPRAPYEQYF
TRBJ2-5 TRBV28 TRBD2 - TGTGCCAGCAGCCCGCTGGGGGGGGTGGAGACCCAGTACTTC CASSPLGGVETQYF
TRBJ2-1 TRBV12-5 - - TGTGCTAGTGGTTTGGGGGGGGTCGGTCCGAATGAGCAGTTCTTC CASGLGGVGPNEQFF
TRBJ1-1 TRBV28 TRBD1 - TGTGCCAGCAGTTTGGGACAGGGCTCACAGGCAGCTTTCTTT CASSLGQGSQAAFF
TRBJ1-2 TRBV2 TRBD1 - TGTGCCAGCAGTGGATCAGACAGGGGAGTTTCTGGCTACACCTTC CASSGSDRGVSGYTF
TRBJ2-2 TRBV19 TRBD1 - TGTGCCAGTAGTCCCCGACAGGGGCCCGGGGAGCTGTTTTTT CASSPRQGPGELFF
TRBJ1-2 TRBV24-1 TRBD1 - TGTGCCACCAGTGATGGACAGGGGGCGCGGATTTTGAGTGGCTACACCTTC CATSDGQGARILSGYTF
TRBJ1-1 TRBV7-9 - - TGTGCCAGCAGCTTAGGGCGGGGGGATCGAGCTTTCTTT CASSLGRGDRAFF
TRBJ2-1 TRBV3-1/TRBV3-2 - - TGTGCCAGCAGCCAAGATTCGGGAACAAGAAACAATGAGCAGTTCTTC CASSQDSGTRNNEQFF
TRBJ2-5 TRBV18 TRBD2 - TGTGCCAGCTCACCACCGACTAGCGGGTTGGAGACCCAGTACTTC CASSPPTSGLETQYF
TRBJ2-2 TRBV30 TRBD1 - TGTGCCTGGAGTGGAATCCGGGACAGAGGCACCGGGGAGCTGTTTTTT CAWSGIRDRGTGELFF
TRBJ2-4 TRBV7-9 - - TGTGCCAGCAGCTTAGATGGAGGAGTAGCCAAAAACATTCAGTACTTC CASSLDGGVAKNIQYF
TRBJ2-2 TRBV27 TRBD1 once TGTGCCAGCAGTTGGGGACAGATGAACACCGGGGAGCTGTTTTTT CASSWGQMNTGELFF
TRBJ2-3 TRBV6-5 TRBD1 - TGTGCCAGCCGAAGGACAGGGGCTGGAGATACGCAGTATTTT CASRRTGAGDTQYF
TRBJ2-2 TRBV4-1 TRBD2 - TGCGCCAGCAGCCAAGGACTAGCGGGAGCCGGGGAGCTGTTTTTT CASSQGLAGAGELFF
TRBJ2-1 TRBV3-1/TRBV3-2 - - TGTGCCAGCAGCCAAGGGATCGGCGGTGAGCAGTTCTTC CASSQGIGGEQFF
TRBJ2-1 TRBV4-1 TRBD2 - TGCGCCAGCAGCCAAGTACTAGCGGGAGGCAGGGGCTCCTACAATGAGCAGTTCTTC CASSQVLAGGRGSYNEQFF
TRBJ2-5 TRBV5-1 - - TGCGCCAGCAGCTTGGACAGGGCCTCGTCGGGGTCCCAGTACTTC CASSLDRASSGSQYF
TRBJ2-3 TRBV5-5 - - TGTGCCAGCAGCTTGTTGGCTGGAGCAGATACGCAGTATTTT CASSLLAGADTQYF